The source of this T cell receptor (beta chain) is a study of spatial heterogeneity in lung cancer. About the study: An average of more than ten raw reads was observed per unique TCR and UMI combination.

The table lists this clonotype with many counts. Single TCR cDNA molecules each had their own unique molecular identifier. Each CDR3 protein gets one entry after TCRdb re-called the 5' RACE reads with MiXCR. The sample records 2,000 to 2,500 distinct CDR3 sequences, roughly 2% being singletons. Time point indicated: sample taken at primary tumor resection. Untreated early-stage non-small cell lung cancer patients, over 55 in total, were the donors. Whole RNA obtained from tumor, nontumor lung or frozen PBMC underwent sequencing without sorting. Germline assignment: CDR1 KGHSH and CDR2 LQKENI. The CDR3 loop spans 16 amino acids. V lost 6 bases to trimming and J lost 3 bases, with 20 bases between them.

Sequencing used normal lung tissue next to the tumor, obtained at surgery. This rearrangement joins TRBV18 to TRBJ2-5, with no clear D. The origin of this receptor is a male donor with early-stage non-small cell lung cancer. The CDR3 loop is CASSLGVYLEKETQYF. CDR3 DNA sequence: TGTGCCAGCTCGCTAGGAGTCTACTTAGAGAAAGAGACCCAGTACTTC.